The source of this T cell receptor beta chain is a study of human T cells and chemical hapten exposure. TCRdb ran MiXCR on the 5' RACE reads and lists one entry per CDR3 protein. The sample includes about 110,000 distinct CDR3 sequences, more than 15% of them seen just once. Blood, whole and unfractionated, served as the source for total RNA extraction. CDR1 and CDR2 from the germline V gene are SGHAT and FQNNGV. The CDR3 totals 14 residues. Trimming took off 5 bases at V and 9 bases at J, with 17 bases between the two ends. The chain is built from TRBV11-2 and TRBJ2-1; no reliable D call. The sequence derives from a human donor in good health. For the CDR3, the DNA is TGTGCCAGCAGCCACCGAGGAGTTTCAGGTGAGCAGTTCTTC. Its translation: CASSHRGVSGEQFF.